The text below deals with one T cell receptor (beta chain). What antigen it recognizes has not been identified. Base qualities are not recorded, but no much larger clone differs from it by a single base. This sample is part of a study of control samples from healthy donors and cancer patients (dated by TCRdb to the early 2020s). Library method: the immunoSEQ multiplex PCR assay. What TCRdb holds here is the immuneACCESS table cut down to in-frame rearrangements. Part of the clones is not present; checked against another copy, under half of the missing clones reflect an unresolved V gene, and the others are unexplained. For this sample there are around 64,000 clones; 89% appear just once. About 6% of the sample is taken by the ten largest. V and J lose 6 bases and 1 base, and a span of 15 bases separates them. From the cysteine through the phenylalanine, the CDR3 covers 15 amino acids. Kept here is only the CDR3 DNA, which spans 45 bases and is read in frame from base 1. CDR1 SGDLS and CDR2 YYNGEE were looked up in the germline V gene.

The TCR was taken from a man aged 60-69 years with colorectal cancer. Material for sequencing was PBMCs. The rearranged segments are TRBV9 and TRBJ2-3; the D gene is possibly TRBD1 or TRBD2, with 6 bases matching each. The CDR3 region has the sequence CASTAGGGGTDTQYF. Here is the DNA: TGTGCCAGCACCGCCGGGGGCGGGGGCACAGATACGCAGTATTTT.